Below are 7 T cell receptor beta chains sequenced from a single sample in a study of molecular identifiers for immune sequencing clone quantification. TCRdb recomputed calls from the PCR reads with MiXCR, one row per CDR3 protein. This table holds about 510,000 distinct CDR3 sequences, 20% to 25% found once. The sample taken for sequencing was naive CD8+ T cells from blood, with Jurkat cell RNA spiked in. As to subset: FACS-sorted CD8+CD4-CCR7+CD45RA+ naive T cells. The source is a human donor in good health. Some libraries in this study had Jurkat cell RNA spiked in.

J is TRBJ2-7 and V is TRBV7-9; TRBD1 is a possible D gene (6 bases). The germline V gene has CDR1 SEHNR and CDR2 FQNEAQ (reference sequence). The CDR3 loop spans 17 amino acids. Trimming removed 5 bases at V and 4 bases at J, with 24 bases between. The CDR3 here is CASSNSEGVAIPYEQYF. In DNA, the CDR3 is TGTGCCAGCAGCAATAGCGAGGGGGTCGCCATCCCTTACGAGCAGTACTTC.

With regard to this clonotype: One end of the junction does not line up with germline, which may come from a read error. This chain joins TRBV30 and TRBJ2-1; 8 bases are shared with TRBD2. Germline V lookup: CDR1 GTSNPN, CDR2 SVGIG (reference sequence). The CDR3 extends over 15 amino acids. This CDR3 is CTWSVSLAGNNEQFF. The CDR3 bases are TGTACCTGGAGTGTAAGTCTAGCGGGCAACAATGAGCAGTTCTTC.

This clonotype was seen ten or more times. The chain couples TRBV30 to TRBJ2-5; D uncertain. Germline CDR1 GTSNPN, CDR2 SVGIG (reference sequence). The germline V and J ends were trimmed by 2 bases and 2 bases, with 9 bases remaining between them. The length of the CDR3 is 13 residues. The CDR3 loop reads CAWSLYSQETQYF. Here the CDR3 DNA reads TGTGCCTGGAGTTTGTACAGTCAAGAGACCCAGTACTTC.

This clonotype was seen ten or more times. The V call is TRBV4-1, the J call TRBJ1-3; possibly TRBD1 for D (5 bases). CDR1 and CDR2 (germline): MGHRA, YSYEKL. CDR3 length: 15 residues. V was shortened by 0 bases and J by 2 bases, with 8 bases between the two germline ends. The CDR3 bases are TGCGCCAGCAGCCAAGATACAGGTACTGGAAACACCATATATTTT. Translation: CASSQDTGTGNTIYF.

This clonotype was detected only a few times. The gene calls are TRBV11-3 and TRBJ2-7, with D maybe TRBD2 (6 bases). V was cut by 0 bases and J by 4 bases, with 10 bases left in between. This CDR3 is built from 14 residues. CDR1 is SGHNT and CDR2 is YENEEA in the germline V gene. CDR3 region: CASSLEGGDYEQYF. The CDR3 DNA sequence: TGTGCCAGCAGCTTAGAGGGGGGAGATTACGAGCAGTACTTC.

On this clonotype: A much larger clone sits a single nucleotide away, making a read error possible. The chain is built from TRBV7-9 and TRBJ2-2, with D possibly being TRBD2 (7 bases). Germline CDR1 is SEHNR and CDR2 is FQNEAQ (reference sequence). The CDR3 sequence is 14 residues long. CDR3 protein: CASSLERDTGELVF. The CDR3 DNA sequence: TGTGCCAGCAGCTTAGAGCGGGACACCGGGGAGCTGGTTTTT.

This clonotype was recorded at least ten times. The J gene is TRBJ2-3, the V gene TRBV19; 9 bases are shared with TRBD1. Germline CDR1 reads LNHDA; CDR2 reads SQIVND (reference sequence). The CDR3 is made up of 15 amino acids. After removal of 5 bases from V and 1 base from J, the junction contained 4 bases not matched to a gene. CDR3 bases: TGTGCCAGTAGTGCCTGGACAGGGGGCACAGATACGCAGTATTTT. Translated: CASSAWTGGTDTQYF.